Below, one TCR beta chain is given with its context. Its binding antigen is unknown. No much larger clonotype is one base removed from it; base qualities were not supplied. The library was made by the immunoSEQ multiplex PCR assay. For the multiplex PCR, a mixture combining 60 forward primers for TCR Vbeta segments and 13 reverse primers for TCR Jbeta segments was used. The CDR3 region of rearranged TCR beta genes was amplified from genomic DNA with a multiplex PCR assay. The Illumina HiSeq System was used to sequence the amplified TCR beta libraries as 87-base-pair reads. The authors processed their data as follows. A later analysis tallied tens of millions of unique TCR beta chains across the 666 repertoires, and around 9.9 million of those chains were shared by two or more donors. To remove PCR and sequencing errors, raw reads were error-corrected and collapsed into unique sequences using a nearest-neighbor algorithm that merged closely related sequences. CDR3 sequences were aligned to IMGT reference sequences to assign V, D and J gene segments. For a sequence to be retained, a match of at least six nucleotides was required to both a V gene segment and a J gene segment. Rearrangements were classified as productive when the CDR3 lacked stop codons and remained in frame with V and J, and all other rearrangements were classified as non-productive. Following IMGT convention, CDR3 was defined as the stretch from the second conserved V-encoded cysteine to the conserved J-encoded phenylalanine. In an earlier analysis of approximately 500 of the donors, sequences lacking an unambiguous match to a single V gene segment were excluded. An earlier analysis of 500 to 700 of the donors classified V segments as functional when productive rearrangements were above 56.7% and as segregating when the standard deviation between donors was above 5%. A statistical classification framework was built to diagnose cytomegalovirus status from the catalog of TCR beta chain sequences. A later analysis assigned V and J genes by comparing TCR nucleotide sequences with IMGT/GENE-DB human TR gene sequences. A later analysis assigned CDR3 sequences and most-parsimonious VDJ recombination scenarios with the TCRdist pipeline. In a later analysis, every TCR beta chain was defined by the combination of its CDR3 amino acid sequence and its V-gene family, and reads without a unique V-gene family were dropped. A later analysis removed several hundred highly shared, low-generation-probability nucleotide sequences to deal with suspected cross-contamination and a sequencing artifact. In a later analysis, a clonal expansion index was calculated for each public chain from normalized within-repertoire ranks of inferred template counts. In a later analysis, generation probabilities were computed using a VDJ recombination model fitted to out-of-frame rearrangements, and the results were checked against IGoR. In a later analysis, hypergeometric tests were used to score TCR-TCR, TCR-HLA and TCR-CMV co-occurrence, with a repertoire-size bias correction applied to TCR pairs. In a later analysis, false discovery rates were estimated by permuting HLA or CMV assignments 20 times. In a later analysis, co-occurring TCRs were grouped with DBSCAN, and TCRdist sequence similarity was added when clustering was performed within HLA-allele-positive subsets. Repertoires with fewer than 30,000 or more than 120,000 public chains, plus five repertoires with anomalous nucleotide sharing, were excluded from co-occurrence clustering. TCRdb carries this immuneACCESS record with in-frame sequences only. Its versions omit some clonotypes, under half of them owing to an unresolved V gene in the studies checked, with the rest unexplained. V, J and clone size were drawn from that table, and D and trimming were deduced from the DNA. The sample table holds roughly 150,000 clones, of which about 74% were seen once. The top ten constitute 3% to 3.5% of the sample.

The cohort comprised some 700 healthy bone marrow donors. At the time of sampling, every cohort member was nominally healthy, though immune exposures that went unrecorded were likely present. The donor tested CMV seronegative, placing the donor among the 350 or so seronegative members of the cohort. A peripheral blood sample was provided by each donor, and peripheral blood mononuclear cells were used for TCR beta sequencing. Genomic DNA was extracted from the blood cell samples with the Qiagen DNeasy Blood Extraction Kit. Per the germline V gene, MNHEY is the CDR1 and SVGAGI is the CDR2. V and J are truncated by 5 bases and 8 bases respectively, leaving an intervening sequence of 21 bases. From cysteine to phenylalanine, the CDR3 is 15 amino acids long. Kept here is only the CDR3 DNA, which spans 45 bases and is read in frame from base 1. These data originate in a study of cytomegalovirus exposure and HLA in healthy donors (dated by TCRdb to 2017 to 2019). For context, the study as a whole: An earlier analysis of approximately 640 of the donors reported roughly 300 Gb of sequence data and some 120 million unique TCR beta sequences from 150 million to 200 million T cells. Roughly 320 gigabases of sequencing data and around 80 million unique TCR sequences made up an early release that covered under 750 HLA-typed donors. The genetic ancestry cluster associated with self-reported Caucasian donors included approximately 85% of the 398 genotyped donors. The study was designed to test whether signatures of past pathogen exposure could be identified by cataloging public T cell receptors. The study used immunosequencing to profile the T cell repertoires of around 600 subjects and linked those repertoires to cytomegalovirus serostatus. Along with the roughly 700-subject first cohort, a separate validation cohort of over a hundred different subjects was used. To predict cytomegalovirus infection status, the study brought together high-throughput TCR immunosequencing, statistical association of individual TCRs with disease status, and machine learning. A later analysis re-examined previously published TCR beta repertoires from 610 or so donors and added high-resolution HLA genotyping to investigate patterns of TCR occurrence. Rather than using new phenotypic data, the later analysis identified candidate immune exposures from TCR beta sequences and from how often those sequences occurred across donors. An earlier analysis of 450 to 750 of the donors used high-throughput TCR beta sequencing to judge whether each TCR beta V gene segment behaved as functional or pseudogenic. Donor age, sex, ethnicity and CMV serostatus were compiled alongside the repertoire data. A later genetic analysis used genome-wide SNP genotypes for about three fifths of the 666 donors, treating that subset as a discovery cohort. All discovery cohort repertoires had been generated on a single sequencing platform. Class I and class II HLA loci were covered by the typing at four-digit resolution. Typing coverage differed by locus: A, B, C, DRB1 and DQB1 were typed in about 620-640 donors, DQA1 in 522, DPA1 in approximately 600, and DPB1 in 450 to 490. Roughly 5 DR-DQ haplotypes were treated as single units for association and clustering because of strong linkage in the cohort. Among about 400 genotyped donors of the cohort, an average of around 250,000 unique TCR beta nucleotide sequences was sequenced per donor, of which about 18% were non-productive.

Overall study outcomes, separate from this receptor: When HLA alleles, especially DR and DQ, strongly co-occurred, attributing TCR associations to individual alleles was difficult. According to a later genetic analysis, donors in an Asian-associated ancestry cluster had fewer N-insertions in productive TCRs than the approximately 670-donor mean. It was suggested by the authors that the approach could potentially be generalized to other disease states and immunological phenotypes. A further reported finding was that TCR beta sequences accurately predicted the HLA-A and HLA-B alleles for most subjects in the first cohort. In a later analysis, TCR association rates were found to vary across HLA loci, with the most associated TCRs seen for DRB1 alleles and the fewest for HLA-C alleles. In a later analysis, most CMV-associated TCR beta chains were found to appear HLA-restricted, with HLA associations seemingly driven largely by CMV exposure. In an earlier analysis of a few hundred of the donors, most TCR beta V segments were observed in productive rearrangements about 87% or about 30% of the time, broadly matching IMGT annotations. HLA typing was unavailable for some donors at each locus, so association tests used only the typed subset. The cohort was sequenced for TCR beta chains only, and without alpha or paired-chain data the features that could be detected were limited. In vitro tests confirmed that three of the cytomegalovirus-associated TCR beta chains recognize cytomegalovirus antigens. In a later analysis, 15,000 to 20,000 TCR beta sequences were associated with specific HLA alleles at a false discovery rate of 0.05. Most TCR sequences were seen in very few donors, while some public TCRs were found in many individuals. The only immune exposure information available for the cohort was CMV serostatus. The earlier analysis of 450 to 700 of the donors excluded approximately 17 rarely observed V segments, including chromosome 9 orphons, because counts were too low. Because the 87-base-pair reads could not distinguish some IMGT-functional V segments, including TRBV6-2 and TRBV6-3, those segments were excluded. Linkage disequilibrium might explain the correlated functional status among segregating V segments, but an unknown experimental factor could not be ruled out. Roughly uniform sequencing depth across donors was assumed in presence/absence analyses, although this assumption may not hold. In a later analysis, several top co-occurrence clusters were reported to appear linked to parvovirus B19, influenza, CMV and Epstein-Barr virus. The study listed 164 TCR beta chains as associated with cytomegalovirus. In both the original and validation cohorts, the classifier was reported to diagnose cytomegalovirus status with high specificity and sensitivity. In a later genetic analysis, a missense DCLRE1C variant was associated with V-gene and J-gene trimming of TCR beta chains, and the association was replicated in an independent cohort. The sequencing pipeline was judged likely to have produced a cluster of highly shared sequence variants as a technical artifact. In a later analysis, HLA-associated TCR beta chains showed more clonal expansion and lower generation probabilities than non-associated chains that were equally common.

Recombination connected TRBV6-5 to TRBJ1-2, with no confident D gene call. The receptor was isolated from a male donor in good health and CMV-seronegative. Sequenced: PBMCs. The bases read TGTGCCAGCAGTGGTGTGCGCCAGGCCAACTTCGGCTACACCTTC. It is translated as CASSGVRQANFGYTF.